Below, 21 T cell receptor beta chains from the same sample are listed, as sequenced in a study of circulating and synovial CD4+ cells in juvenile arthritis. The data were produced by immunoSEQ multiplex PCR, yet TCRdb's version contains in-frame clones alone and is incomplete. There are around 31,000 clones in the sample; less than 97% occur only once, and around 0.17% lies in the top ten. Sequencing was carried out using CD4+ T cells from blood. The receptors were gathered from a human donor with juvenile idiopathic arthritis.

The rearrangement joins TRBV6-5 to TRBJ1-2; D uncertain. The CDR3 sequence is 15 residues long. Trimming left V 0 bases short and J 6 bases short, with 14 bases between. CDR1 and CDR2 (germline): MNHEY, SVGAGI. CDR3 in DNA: TGTGCCAGCAGTTACTCTGTATCCGGGGTGGATGGCTACACCTTC. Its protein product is CASSYSVSGVDGYTF.

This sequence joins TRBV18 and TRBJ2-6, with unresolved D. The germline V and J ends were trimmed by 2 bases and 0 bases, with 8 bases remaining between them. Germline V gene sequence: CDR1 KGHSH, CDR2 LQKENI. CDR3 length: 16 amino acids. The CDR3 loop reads CASSPVSFSGANVLTF. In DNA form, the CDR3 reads TGTGCCAGCTCACCAGTGAGCTTCTCTGGGGCCAACGTCCTGACTTTC.

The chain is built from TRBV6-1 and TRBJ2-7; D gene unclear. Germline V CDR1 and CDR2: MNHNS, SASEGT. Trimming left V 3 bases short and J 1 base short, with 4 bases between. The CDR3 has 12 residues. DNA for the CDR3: TGTGCCAGCAGTGACCCTTCCTACGAGCAGTACTTC. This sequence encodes CASSDPSYEQYF.

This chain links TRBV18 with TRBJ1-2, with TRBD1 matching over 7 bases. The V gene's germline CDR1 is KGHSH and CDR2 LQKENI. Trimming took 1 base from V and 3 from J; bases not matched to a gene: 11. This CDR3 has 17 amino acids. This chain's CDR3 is CASSPLTQGLRDYGYTF. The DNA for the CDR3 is TGTGCCAGCTCACCACTTACACAGGGGTTGAGGGACTATGGCTACACCTTC.

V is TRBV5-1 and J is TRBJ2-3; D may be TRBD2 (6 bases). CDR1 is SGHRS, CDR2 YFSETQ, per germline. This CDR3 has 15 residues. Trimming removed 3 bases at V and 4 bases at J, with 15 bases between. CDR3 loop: CASSSEGREADTQYF. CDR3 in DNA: TGCGCCAGCAGCTCGGAGGGCAGGGAGGCAGATACGCAGTATTTT.

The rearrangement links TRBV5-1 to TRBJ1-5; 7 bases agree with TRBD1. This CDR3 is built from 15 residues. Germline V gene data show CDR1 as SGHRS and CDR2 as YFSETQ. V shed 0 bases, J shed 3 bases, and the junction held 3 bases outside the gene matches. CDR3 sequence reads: CASSLGDSTNQPQHF. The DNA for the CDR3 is TGCGCCAGCAGCTTGGGGGACAGCACCAATCAGCCCCAGCATTTT.

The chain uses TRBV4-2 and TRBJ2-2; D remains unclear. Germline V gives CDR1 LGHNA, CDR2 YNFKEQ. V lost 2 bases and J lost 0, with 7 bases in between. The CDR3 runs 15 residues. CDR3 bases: TGTGCCAGCAGCCAATATCAGTCGAACACCGGGGAGCTGTTTTTT. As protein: CASSQYQSNTGELFF.

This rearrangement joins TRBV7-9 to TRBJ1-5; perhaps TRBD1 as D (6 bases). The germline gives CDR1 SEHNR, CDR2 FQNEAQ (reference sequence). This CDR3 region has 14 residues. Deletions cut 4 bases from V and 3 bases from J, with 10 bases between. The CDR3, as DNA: TGTGCCAGCAGCTCGGACAGTCTCAATCAGCCCCAGCATTTT. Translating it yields CASSSDSLNQPQHF.

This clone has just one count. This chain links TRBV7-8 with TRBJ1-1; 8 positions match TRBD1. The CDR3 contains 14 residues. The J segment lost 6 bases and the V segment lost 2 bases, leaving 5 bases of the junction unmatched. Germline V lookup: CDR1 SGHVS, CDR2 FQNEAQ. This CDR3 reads CASSLLTGEAEAFF. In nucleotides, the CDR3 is TGTGCCAGCAGCTTACTGACAGGGGAGGCTGAAGCTTTCTTT.

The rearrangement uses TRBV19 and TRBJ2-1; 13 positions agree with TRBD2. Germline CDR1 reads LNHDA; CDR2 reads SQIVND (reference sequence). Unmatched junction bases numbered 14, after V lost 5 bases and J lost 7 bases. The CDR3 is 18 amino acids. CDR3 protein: CASSPPGLAGPFSNEQFF. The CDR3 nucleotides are TGTGCCAGTAGTCCTCCGGGACTAGCGGGGCCCTTTAGTAATGAGCAGTTCTTC. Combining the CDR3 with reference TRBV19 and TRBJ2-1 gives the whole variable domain DGGITQSPKYLFRKEGQNVTLSCEQNLNHDAMYWYRQDPGQGLRLIYYSQIVNDFQKGDIAEGYSVSREKKESFPLTVTSAQKNPTAFYLCASSPPGLAGPFSNEQFFGPGTRLTVL.

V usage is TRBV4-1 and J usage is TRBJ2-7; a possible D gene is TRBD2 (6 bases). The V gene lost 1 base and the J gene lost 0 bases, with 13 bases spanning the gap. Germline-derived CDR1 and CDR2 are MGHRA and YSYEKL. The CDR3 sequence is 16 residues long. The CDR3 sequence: CASSQGTGERSYEQYF. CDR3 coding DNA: TGCGCCAGCAGCCAAGGGACGGGAGAACGCTCCTACGAGCAGTACTTC.

The CDR3 sequence is CASSARTSGRLQETQYF. In nucleotides, the CDR3 is TGCGCCAGCAGCGCCCGGACTAGCGGGAGGCTACAAGAGACCCAGTACTTC. This sequence joins TRBV5-1 and TRBJ2-5; 14 positions match TRBD2. The CDR3 length is 17 residues. Per the germline V gene, CDR1 is SGHRS and CDR2 is YFSETQ. The V gene end was trimmed by 4 bases and the J gene end by 2 bases; junction bases not matched to a gene: 7. The variable domain in full, completed from reference TRBV5-1 and TRBJ2-5, reads KAGVTQTPRYLIKTRGQQVTLSCSPISGHRSVSWYQQTPGQGLQFLFEYFSETQRNKGNFPGRFSGRQFSNSRSEMNVSTLELGDSALYLCASSARTSGRLQETQYFGPGTRLLVL.

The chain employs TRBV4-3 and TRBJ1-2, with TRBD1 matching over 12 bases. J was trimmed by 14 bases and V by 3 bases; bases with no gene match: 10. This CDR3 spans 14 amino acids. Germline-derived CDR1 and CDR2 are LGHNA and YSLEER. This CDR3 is CASSHDPGQGARTF. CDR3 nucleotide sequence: TGCGCCAGCAGCCACGATCCGGGACAGGGGGCTCGTACCTTC.

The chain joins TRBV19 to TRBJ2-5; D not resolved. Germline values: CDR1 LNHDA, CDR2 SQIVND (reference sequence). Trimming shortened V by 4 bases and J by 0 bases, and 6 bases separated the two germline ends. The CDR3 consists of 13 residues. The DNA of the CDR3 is TGTGCCAGTAGTAAGAGAAACCAAGAGACCCAGTACTTC. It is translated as CASSKRNQETQYF.

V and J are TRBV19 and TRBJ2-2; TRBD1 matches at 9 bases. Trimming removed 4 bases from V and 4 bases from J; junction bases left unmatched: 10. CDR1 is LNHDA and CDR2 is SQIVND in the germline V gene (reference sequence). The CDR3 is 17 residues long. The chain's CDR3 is CASSTSLGTGLTGELFF. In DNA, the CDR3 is TGTGCCAGTAGTACCTCCTTGGGGACAGGGCTCACCGGGGAGCTGTTTTTT.

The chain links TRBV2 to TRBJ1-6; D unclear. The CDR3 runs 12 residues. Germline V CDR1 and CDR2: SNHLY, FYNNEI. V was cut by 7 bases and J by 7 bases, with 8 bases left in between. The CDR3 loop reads CASILQNSPLHF. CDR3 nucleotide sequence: TGTGCCAGCATACTTCAAAATTCACCCCTCCACTTT.

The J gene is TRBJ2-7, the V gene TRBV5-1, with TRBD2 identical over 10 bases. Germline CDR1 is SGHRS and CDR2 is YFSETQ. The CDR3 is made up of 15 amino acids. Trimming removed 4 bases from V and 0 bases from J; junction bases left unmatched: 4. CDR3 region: CASSTTSGTSYEQYF. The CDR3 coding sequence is TGCGCCAGCAGCACTACTAGCGGGACCTCCTACGAGCAGTACTTC.

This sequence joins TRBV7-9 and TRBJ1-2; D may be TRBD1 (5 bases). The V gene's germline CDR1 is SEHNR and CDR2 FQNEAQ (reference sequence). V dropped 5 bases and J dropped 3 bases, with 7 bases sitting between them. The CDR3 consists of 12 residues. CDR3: CASSRGDYGYTF. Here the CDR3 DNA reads TGTGCCAGCAGCCGGGGGGACTATGGCTACACCTTC.

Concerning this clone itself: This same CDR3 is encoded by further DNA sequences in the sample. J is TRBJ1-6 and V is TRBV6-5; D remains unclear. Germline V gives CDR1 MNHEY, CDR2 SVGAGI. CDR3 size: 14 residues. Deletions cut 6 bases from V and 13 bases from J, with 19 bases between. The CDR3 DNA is TGTGCCAGCAGATCGCCCCTCGGGGTGTCCCCCCTCCACTTT. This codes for CASRSPLGVSPLHF.

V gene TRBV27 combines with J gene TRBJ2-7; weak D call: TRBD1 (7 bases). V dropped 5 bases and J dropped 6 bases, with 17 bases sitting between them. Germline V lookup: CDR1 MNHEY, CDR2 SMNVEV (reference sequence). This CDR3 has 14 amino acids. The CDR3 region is CASSPRWQGGEQYF. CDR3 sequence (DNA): TGTGCCAGCAGTCCGAGGTGGCAGGGGGGCGAGCAGTACTTC.

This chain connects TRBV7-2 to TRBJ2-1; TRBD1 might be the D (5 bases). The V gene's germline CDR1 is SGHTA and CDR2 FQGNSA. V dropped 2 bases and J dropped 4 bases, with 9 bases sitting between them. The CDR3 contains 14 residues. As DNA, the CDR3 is TGTGCCAGCAGCTTATTTCACAGGTACAATGAGCAGTTCTTC. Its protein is CASSLFHRYNEQFF.